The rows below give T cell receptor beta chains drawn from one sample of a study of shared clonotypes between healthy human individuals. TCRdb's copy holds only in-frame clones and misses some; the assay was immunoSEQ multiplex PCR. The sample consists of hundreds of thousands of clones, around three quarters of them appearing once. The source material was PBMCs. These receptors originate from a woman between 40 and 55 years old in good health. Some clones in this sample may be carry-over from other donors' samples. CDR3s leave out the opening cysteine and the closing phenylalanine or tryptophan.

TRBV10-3,AISRDPLYNEQF
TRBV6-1,ASSEGGRQGAYEQY
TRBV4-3,ASSQRTSGQETQY
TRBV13,ASSPRQGPPLYSNQPQH
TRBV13,ASSHARHKPGLAGGQAGEQY
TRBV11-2,ASSFGQGGHTEAF
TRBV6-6,ASARDFVSEAF
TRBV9,ASSVGGRERDTQY
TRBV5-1,ASSLGTGGFSSYEQY
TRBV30,AWRGDSANEKLF
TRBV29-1,SVEGGSINNEQF
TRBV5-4,ASSLGRGSSTDTQY
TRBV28,ASSLGGHSNTQY
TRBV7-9,ASSYPGTAST
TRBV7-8,ASSSIRGRAWDTQY
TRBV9,ASRVGGLAGREQY
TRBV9,ASSVAPVGLETQY
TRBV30,AWRPGTYLTGELF
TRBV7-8,ASSLMTWDRGETQY
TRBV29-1,SVAENTEAF
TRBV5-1,ASSLGLAGEVWADTQY
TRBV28,ASSRPTGLLFEQF
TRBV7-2,ASSSKTGSGYT
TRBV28,ASSLGFSDTDTQY
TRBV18,ASSPSAQETQY
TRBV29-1,SVGGASYEQY
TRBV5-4,ASSTNTYNEQF
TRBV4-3,ASSQVRGRGNTIY
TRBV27,ASSLQGENQPQH
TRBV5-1,ASSLETLQGSVNTEAF
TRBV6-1,ASSSTPVGTYEQY
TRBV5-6,ASSLDAGGSNQPQH
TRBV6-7,ASTAGGQETQY
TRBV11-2,ASSTGQGTNTGELF
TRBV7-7,ASSPDRVGEQF
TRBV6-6,ASTTSQTNTRELF
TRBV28,ASRPQSGHITAGANVLT
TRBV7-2,ASSLAWLFTGELF
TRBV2,ASTSGNLYNEQF
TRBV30,AWSTPPGQEAYEQY
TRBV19,ASNTMNTEAF
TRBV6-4,ASSPGLSPGYGYT
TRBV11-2,ASSPPGRGGYEQY
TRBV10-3,AIRREGPTDTQY